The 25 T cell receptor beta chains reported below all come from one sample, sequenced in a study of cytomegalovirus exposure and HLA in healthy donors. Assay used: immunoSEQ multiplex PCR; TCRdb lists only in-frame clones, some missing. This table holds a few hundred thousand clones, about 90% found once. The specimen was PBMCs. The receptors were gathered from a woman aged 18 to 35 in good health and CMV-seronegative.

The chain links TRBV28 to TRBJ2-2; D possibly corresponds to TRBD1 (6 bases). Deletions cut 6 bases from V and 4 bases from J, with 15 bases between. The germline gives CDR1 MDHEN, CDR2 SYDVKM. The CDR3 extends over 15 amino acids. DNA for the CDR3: TGTGCCAGCAGGGGCAGGGGCCGCCTCACCGGGGAGCTGTTTTTT. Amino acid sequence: CASRGRGRLTGELFF.

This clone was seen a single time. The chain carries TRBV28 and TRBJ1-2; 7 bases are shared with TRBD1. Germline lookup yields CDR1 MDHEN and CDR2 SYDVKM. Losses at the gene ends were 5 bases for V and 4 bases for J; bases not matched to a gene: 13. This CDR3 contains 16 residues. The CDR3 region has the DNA TGTGCCAGCAGTCCATTGCAGGGACAGAGAGTCTATGGCTACACCTTC. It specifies CASSPLQGQRVYGYTF.

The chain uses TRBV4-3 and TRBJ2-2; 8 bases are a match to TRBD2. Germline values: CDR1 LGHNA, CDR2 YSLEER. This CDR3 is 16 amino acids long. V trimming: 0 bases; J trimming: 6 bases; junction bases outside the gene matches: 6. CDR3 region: CASSQDLGGASGELFF. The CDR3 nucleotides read TGCGCCAGCAGCCAAGATCTCGGGGGGGCTTCCGGGGAGCTGTTTTTT.

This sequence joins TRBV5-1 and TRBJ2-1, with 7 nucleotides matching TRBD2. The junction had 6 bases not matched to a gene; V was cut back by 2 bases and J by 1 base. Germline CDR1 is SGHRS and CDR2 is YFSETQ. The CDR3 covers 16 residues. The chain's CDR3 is CASSFTGDYSYNEQFF. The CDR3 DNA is TGCGCCAGCAGCTTTACGGGGGACTATTCCTACAATGAGCAGTTCTTC.

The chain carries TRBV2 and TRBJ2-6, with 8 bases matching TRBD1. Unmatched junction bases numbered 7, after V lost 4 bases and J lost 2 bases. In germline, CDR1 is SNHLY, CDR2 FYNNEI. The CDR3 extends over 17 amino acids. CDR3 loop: CASSAGTGRPGANVLTF. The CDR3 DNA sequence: TGTGCCAGCAGTGCCGGGACAGGCAGGCCTGGGGCCAACGTCCTGACTTTC.

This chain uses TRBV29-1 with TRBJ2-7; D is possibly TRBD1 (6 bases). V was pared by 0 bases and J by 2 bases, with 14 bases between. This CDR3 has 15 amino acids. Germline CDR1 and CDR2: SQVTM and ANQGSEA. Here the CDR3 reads CSVEDQTGQTYEQYF. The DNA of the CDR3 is TGCAGCGTTGAAGACCAAACAGGGCAAACCTACGAGCAGTACTTC.

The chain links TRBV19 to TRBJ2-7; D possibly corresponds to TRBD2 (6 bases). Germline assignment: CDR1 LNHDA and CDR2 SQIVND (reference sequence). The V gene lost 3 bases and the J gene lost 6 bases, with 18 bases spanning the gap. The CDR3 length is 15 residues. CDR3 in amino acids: CASSMLGGEVSEQYF. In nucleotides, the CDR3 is TGTGCCAGTAGTATGCTGGGGGGAGAGGTTTCCGAGCAGTACTTC.

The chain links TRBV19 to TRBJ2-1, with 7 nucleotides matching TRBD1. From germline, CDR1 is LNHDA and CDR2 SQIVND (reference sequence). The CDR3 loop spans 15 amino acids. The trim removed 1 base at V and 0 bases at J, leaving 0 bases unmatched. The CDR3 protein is CASSIAGGSYNEQFF. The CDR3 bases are TGTGCCAGTAGTATAGCAGGGGGCTCCTACAATGAGCAGTTCTTC.

The CDR3 DNA follows: TGTGCCAGCAGTTTAGACACCTCCGGGACAATGGAAGGCTACACCTTC. Protein product: CASSLDTSGTMEGYTF. V usage is TRBV28 and J usage is TRBJ1-2; the D gene is possibly TRBD1 (6 bases). V lost 2 bases and J 8 bases, leaving 21 bases between the germline ends. The CDR3 is made up of 16 amino acids. Looked up from germline, CDR1 is MDHEN and CDR2 is SYDVKM.

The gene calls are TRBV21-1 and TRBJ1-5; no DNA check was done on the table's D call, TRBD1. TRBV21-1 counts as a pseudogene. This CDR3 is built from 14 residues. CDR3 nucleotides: TGTGCCAGTGGGACAGGGGGGAGCAATCAGCCCCAGCATTTT. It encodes CASGTGGSNQPQHF.

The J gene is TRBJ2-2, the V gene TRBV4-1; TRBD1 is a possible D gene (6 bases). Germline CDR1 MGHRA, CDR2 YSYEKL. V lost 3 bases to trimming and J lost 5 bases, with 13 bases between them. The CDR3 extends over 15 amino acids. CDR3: CASSHIVQGTGELFF. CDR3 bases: TGCGCCAGCAGCCACATCGTCCAGGGGACCGGGGAGCTGTTTTTT.

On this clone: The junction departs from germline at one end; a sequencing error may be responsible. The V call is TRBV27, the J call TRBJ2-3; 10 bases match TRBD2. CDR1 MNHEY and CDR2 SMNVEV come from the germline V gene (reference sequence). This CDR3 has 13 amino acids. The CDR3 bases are TGCGTAGCGGGGGGACCTAGCACAGATACGCAGTATTTT. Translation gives CVAGGPSTDTQYF.

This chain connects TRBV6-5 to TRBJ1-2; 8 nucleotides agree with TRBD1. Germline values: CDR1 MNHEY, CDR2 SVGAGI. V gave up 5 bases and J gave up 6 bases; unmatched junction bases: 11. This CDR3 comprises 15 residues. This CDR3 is CASSLNPLTGDGYTF. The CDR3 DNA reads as TGTGCCAGCAGTCTTAACCCCCTGACAGGGGATGGCTACACCTTC.

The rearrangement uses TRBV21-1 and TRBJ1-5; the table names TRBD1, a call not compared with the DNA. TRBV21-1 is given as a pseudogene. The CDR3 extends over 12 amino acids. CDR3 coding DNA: TGTGCCAGCAGCTCAGGCAATCAGCCCCAGCATTTT. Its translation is CASSSGNQPQHF.

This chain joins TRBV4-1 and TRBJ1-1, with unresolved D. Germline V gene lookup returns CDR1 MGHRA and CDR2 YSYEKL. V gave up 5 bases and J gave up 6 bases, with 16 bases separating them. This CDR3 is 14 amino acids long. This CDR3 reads CASSNPQTTSEAFF. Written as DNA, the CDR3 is TGCGCCAGCAGCAACCCACAGACAACCTCTGAAGCTTTCTTT.

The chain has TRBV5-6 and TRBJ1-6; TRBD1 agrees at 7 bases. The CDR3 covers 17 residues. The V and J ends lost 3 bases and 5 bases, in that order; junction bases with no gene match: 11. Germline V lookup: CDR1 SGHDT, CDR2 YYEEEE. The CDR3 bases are TGTGCCAGCAGCTCTATACAGGGGTATACCAATAATTCACCCCTCCACTTT. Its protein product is CASSSIQGYTNNSPLHF.

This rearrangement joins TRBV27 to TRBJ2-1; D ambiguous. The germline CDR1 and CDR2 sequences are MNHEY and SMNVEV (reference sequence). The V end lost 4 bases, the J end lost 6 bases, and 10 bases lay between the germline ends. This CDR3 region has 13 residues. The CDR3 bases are TGTGCCAGCAGTTCCTTCGAGGTCAATGAGCAGTTCTTC. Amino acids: CASSSFEVNEQFF.

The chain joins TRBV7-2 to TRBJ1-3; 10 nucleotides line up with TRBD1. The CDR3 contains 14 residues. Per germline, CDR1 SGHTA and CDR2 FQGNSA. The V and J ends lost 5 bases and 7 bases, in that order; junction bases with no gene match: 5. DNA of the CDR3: TGTGCCAGCAGCAAAGACAGGGGGCAGAACACCATATATTTT. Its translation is CASSKDRGQNTIYF.

The CDR3 DNA reads as TGTGCCAGTATAGCAACAGGGTCTCTAACCCAGCCCCAGCATTTT. Amino acids: CASIATGSLTQPQHF. V and J are TRBV28 and TRBJ1-5, with TRBD1 as a possible D gene (6 bases). Per the germline V gene, CDR1 is MDHEN and CDR2 is SYDVKM. The CDR3 runs to 15 residues. V gave up 9 bases and J gave up 7 bases, with 22 bases separating them.

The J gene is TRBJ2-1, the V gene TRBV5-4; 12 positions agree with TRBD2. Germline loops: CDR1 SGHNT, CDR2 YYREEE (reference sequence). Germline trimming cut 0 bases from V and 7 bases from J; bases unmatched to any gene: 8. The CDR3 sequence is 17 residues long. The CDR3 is CASSLAVLAGGGNEQFF. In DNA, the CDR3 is TGTGCCAGCAGCTTGGCCGTACTAGCGGGGGGTGGGAATGAGCAGTTCTTC.

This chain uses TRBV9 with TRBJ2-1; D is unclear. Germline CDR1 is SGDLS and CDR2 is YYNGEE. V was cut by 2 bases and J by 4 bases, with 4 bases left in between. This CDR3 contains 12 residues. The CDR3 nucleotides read TGTGCCAGCAGCGTCGGTTACAATGAGCAGTTCTTC. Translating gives CASSVGYNEQFF.

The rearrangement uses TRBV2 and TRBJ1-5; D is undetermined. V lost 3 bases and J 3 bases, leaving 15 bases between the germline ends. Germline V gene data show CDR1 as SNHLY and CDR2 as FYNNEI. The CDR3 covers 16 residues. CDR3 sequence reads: CASSEEGPFDNQPQHF. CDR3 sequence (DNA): TGTGCCAGCAGTGAGGAGGGCCCCTTTGACAATCAGCCCCAGCATTTT.

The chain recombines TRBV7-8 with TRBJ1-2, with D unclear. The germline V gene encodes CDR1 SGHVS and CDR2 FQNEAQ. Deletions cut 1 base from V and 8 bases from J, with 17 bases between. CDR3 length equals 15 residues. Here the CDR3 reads CASSLEQPFWEGYTF. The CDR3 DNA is TGTGCCAGCAGCTTAGAACAGCCATTCTGGGAGGGCTACACCTTC.

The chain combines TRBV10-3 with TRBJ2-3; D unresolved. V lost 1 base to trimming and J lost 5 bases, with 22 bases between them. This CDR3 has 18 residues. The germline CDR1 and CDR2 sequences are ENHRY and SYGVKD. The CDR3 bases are TGTGCCATCAGTGAGTGGCCGCAATCAACCCCGGAGAAAGATACGCAGTATTTT. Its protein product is CAISEWPQSTPEKDTQYF.

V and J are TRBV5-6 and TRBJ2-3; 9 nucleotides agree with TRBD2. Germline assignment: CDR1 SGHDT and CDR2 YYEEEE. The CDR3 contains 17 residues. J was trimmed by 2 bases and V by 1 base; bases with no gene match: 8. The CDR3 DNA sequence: TGTGCCAGCAGCTTGATGACTAGCGGTTATGTCACAGATACGCAGTATTTT. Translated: CASSLMTSGYVTDTQYF.